The rows below give T cell receptor beta chains drawn from one sample of a study of cytomegalovirus exposure and HLA in healthy donors. Using immunoSEQ multiplex PCR, the repertoire was profiled, and TCRdb retains in-frame clones only, with some absent. The sample contains 150,000 to 200,000 clones, more than 75% of which appear only once. Sequenced material: PBMCs. Every receptor here comes from a woman aged 50 to 60 in good health and CMV-seronegative. Both conserved end residues are part of each CDR3. D genes are given only for firm matches. A clone size is listed for some rows: how often the clone was seen (once, few, many), or a class if it is expanded.

CDR3aa,CDR3nt,d_gene,v_gene,j_gene,abundance
CASSLRQGRDEQFF,TGTGCCAGCAGCTTGCGACAGGGGCGGGATGAGCAGTTCTTC,TRBD1,TRBV7-9,TRBJ2-1,NA
CASSLTGTPGSAYGYTF,TGTGCCAGCAGCCTAACCGGAACCCCCGGGTCGGCCTATGGCTACACCTTC,NA,TRBV28,TRBJ1-2,NA
CASSFGFPNEQFF,TGTGCCAGCAGCTTCGGGTTCCCCAATGAGCAGTTCTTC,NA,TRBV7-9,TRBJ2-1,NA
CASKTGGAPGANVLTF,TGTGCCAGCAAGACAGGGGGTGCTCCTGGGGCCAACGTCCTGACTTTC,TRBD1,TRBV27,TRBJ2-6,NA
CASSPGLNQPQHF,TGTGCCAGCAGCCCAGGTCTCAATCAGCCCCAGCATTTT,NA,TRBV5-4,TRBJ1-5,NA
CSVEGRSGANVLTF,TGCAGCGTTGAAGGCAGGTCTGGGGCCAACGTCCTGACTTTC,NA,TRBV29-1,TRBJ2-6,NA
CASGERGALSEQYF,TGCGCCAGCGGGGAACGGGGGGCTTTATCCGAGCAGTACTTC,NA,TRBV5-1,TRBJ2-7,NA
CASSQMGAGARGQFF,TGTGCCAGCAGCCAGATGGGAGCGGGGGCACGGGGGCAGTTCTTC,TRBD2,TRBV27,TRBJ2-1,NA
CSLWRDGYTF,TGCAGCCTATGGAGAGATGGCTACACCTTC,NA,TRBV29-1,TRBJ1-2,NA
CASSPTGNYEQYF,TGTGCCAGCAGTCCTACAGGAAACTACGAGCAGTACTTC,NA,TRBV11-2,TRBJ2-7,NA
CASSTTQGTSGYTF,TGTGCCAGTAGTACGACCCAGGGAACTAGCGGCTACACCTTC,NA,TRBV19,TRBJ1-2,NA
CASSYSRQPNTEAFF,TGTGCCAGCAGCTATTCCCGACAGCCGAACACTGAAGCTTTCTTT,NA,TRBV11-2,TRBJ1-1,NA
CASSETGGNYGYTF,TGTGCCAGCAGTGAAACAGGGGGAAACTATGGCTACACCTTC,TRBD1,TRBV2,TRBJ1-2,NA
CASSLGTVTHEQYF,TGTGCCAGCAGCTTAGGGACAGTAACGCACGAGCAGTACTTC,NA,TRBV7-8,TRBJ2-7,NA
CASRERYEQYF,TGTGCCAGCCGGGAGCGCTACGAGCAGTACTTC,NA,TRBV27,TRBJ2-7,NA
CASSYRDTGGTGELFF,TGTGCCAGCAGTTACCGGGACACCGGAGGCACCGGGGAGCTGTTTTTT,NA,TRBV6-6,TRBJ2-2,NA
CASSVWGTGAYNEQFF,TGTGCCAGCAGCGTTTGGGGGACAGGGGCTTACAATGAGCAGTTCTTC,TRBD1,TRBV9,TRBJ2-1,NA
CASSDFEGNLAGTQYF,TGTGCCAGCAGTGATTTTGAGGGAAATCTAGCCGGGACCCAGTACTTC,NA,TRBV6-1,TRBJ2-5,few
CASHGIPGTGGHGQPQHF,TGTGCCAGTCACGGGATCCCCGGGACAGGGGGTCACGGTCAGCCCCAGCATTTT,TRBD1,TRBV19,TRBJ1-5,NA
CASSPRTVPYEQYF,TGCGCCAGCAGCCCTCGGACAGTACCCTACGAGCAGTACTTC,NA,TRBV5-1,TRBJ2-7,few
CAIGGTTSTDTQYF,TGTGCCATCGGCGGGACTACTAGCACAGATACGCAGTATTTT,TRBD2,TRBV10-3,TRBJ2-3,NA
CASSLAQAGNTIYF,TGCGCCAGCAGCTTGGCGCAGGCTGGAAACACCATATATTTT,NA,TRBV5-1,TRBJ1-3,many
CASSIGRTYNEQFF,TGTGCCAGTAGTATCGGGAGGACTTACAATGAGCAGTTCTTC,TRBD2,TRBV19,TRBJ2-1,NA
CASSMPGQGVPGYTF,TGTGCCAGTAGTATGCCCGGACAGGGGGTCCCTGGCTACACCTTC,TRBD1,TRBV19,TRBJ1-2,NA
CASSLDGRGETQYF,TGTGCCAGCAGCTTAGACGGGAGGGGAGAGACCCAGTACTTC,TRBD2,TRBV7-2,TRBJ2-5,NA
CASSVGGSSTDTQYF,TGTGCCAGCAGCGTAGGAGGGTCGAGCACAGATACGCAGTATTTT,NA,TRBV9,TRBJ2-3,NA
CASSQDVGPRGSTGELFF,TGTGCCAGCAGCCAAGACGTAGGACCCCGGGGATCCACCGGGGAGCTGTTTTTT,NA,TRBV14,TRBJ2-2,few
CASSFRPRAAGGNTIYF,TGTGCCAGCAGCTTTCGTCCTAGGGCCGCGGGAGGAAACACCATATATTTT,NA,TRBV5-6,TRBJ1-3,NA
CASKKTGGFRQPQHF,TGTGCCAGCAAAAAGACAGGGGGTTTTCGTCAGCCCCAGCATTTT,TRBD1,TRBV6-5,TRBJ1-5,NA
CASGLAWGTGGKGSEAFF,TGTGCTAGTGGTTTGGCCTGGGGGACAGGGGGAAAGGGGTCTGAAGCTTTCTTT,TRBD1,TRBV12-5,TRBJ1-1,NA
CASSISAEQPQHF,TGCGCCAGCAGTATCTCAGCGGAACAGCCCCAGCATTTT,NA,TRBV23-1,TRBJ1-5,NA
CSVGWGDTEAFF,TGCAGCGTTGGGTGGGGGGACACTGAAGCTTTCTTT,NA,TRBV29-1,TRBJ1-1,NA
CASSLEQLSGNTIYF,TGTGCCAGCAGCTTAGAACAGCTCTCTGGAAACACCATATATTTT,NA,TRBV7-2,TRBJ1-3,NA
CASRNQGAPTDTQYF,TGTGCCAGCAGGAATCAGGGGGCTCCAACAGATACGCAGTATTTT,TRBD1,TRBV6-6,TRBJ2-3,NA
CASGLGRPGGVVSVGELFF,TGTGCTAGTGGTTTGGGTCGCCCCGGGGGTGTAGTTTCGGTCGGGGAGCTGTTTTTT,NA,TRBV12-5,TRBJ2-2,NA
CASSLGRTNTGELFF,TGTGCCAGCAGCTTGGGCAGGACAAACACCGGGGAGCTGTTTTTT,NA,TRBV5-4,TRBJ2-2,NA
CASSRGTGTTGELFF,TGTGCCAGCAGCCGGGGGACAGGGACCACCGGGGAGCTGTTTTTT,TRBD1,TRBV6-5,TRBJ2-2,NA
CASRIAGGSGANVLTF,TGTGCCAGCAGGATAGCAGGGGGCTCTGGGGCCAACGTCCTGACTTTC,TRBD1,TRBV27,TRBJ2-6,NA
CASSSKRGGGETQYF,TGTGCCAGCAGTTCAAAGCGGGGGGGCGGGGAGACCCAGTACTTC,TRBD2,TRBV7-2,TRBJ2-5,NA
CASSSSDRVGGYTF,TGTGCCAGCAGTTCCTCGGACAGGGTAGGCGGCTACACCTTC,TRBD1,TRBV27,TRBJ1-2,once
CASTPGHPGRETQYF,TGTGCCAGCACGCCCGGACACCCCGGACGAGAGACCCAGTACTTC,NA,TRBV27,TRBJ2-5,NA
CASSPGTGVHTATEAFF,TGTGCCAGCTCCCCAGGGACAGGGGTCCATACGGCCACTGAAGCTTTCTTT,TRBD1,TRBV18,TRBJ1-1,NA
CASSQETSGPSSYNEQFF,TGCGCCAGCAGCCAAGAGACTAGCGGCCCGAGCTCCTACAATGAGCAGTTCTTC,TRBD2,TRBV4-1,TRBJ2-1,NA
CASSIRPDSYNEQFF,TGTGCCAGCAGCATACGTCCGGACAGCTACAATGAGCAGTTCTTC,NA,TRBV5-5,TRBJ2-1,NA
CASSQVSGANVLTF,TGCGCCAGCAGCCAGGTTAGCGGGGCCAACGTCCTGACTTTC,NA,TRBV4-1,TRBJ2-6,NA
CASSQEAGLGYGYTF,TGCGCCAGCAGCCAAGAAGCAGGGCTGGGCTATGGCTACACCTTC,NA,TRBV4-3,TRBJ1-2,few
CASSGTERGQPQHF,TGTGCCAGCAGTGGGACAGAACGGGGGCAGCCCCAGCATTTT,TRBD1,TRBV27,TRBJ1-5,NA
CASSFQRDSYEQYF,TGTGCCAGCAGCTTCCAGCGGGACTCCTACGAGCAGTACTTC,TRBD2,TRBV7-9,TRBJ2-7,NA
CATSDLSQGEETQYF,TGTGCCACCAGCGACCTGTCACAGGGAGAAGAGACCCAGTACTTC,NA,TRBV15,TRBJ2-5,few
CAIKAAGLNYGYTF,TGTGCCATCAAGGCGGCAGGGCTTAACTATGGCTACACCTTC,NA,TRBV28,TRBJ1-2,NA
CASRDQRAYNEQFF,TGTGCTAGTCGCGACCAGAGGGCCTACAATGAGCAGTTCTTC,NA,TRBV12-5,TRBJ2-1,NA
CASSYDYRATNEKLFF,TGTGCCAGCAGTTACGACTACCGAGCAACTAATGAAAAACTGTTTTTT,NA,TRBV6-5,TRBJ1-4,NA
CASSLTVREAFF,TGTGCCAGCAGCTTGACAGTCAGGGAAGCTTTCTTT,NA,TRBV11-2,TRBJ1-1,NA
CASSLGPGVKPNTDTQYF,TGTGCCAGCAGCTTGGGCCCGGGAGTTAAGCCAAACACAGATACGCAGTATTTT,NA,TRBV5-4,TRBJ2-3,NA
CASSVEGRGYEQFF,TGTGCCAGCAGCGTAGAGGGCAGGGGCTATGAGCAGTTCTTC,NA,TRBV9,TRBJ2-1,NA
CASSLAAMSTEAFF,TGCGCCAGCAGCTTGGCCGCAATGAGCACTGAAGCTTTCTTT,NA,TRBV5-1,TRBJ1-1,NA